This is a list of T cell receptor beta chains from one sample in a study of blood T cell repertoires in COVID-19. Measured with immunoSEQ multiplex PCR; TCRdb has only the in-frame clones, and not every one. In the table there are 140,000 or so clones, approximately 84% of which are singletons. Sequencing input: peripheral blood. The receptors come from a human donor in a cohort sampled during active COVID-19. Each CDR3 is given with its conserved first and last residue. A D gene is named only where the DNA matches it firmly. A row's size may be missing; if present it is once, few, many or a size class.

J: TRBJ2-5; D: .; size: .; length: 11; V: TRBV29-1; CDR3: CSVEPGETQYF; DNA: TGCAGCGTTGAACCAGGAGAGACCCAGTACTTC
J: TRBJ1-4; D: TRBD1; size: .; length: 16; V: TRBV11-2; CDR3: CASSRGQTATNEKLFF; DNA: TGTGCCAGCAGCAGGGGACAGACTGCAACTAATGAAAAACTGTTTTTT
J: TRBJ2-7; D: TRBD1; size: .; length: 15; V: TRBV2; CDR3: CASGKLQGAVYEQYF; DNA: TGTGCCAGCGGGAAGCTACAGGGGGCGGTCTACGAGCAGTACTTC
J: TRBJ2-5; D: TRBD1; size: few; length: 15; V: TRBV13; CDR3: CASSSGTGNQETQYF; DNA: TGTGCCAGCAGCTCGGGGACAGGAAACCAAGAGACCCAGTACTTC
J: TRBJ1-5; D: .; size: .; length: 15; V: TRBV28; CDR3: CASSLSGASNQPQHF; DNA: TGTGCCAGCAGTTTATCAGGGGCGAGCAATCAGCCCCAGCATTTT
J: TRBJ2-2; D: TRBD2; size: .; length: 18; V: TRBV4-1; CDR3: CASSQDTSGGVNTGELFF; DNA: TGCGCCAGCAGCCAAGATACTAGCGGGGGGGTTAACACCGGGGAGCTGTTTTTT
J: TRBJ1-2; D: .; size: .; length: 13; V: TRBV9; CDR3: CASSVDRYYGYTF; DNA: TGTGCCAGCAGCGTAGACAGGTACTATGGCTACACCTTC
J: TRBJ1-2; D: .; size: .; length: 11; V: TRBV28; CDR3: CASSSASSYTF; DNA: TGTGCCAGCAGTTCCGCTAGCAGCTACACCTTC
J: TRBJ2-2; D: .; size: .; length: 15; V: TRBV4-2; CDR3: CASSQAGIGDGELFF; DNA: TGTGCCAGCAGCCAAGCGGGGATTGGGGACGGGGAGCTGTTTTTT
J: TRBJ2-2; D: .; size: .; length: 19; V: TRBV28; CDR3: CASRQNMRHPYSNTGELFF; DNA: TGTGCCAGCAGACAGAACATGAGACACCCTTATTCGAACACCGGGGAGCTGTTTTTT
J: TRBJ1-5; D: .; size: many; length: 14; V: TRBV5-1; CDR3: CASSFGGGSQPQHF; DNA: TGCGCCAGCAGCTTCGGAGGAGGGTCTCAGCCCCAGCATTTT
J: TRBJ2-7; D: TRBD1; size: .; length: 13; V: TRBV27; CDR3: CASRMTGTYEQYF; DNA: TGTGCCAGCAGAATGACAGGGACCTACGAGCAGTACTTC
J: TRBJ2-5; D: TRBD2; size: .; length: 15; V: TRBV28; CDR3: CASSFSGLAGGTQYF; DNA: TGTGCCAGCAGTTTCTCCGGACTAGCGGGGGGGACCCAGTACTTC
J: TRBJ2-7; D: .; size: .; length: 13; V: TRBV28; CDR3: CASSRGPSYEQYF; DNA: TGTGCCAGCAGCCGGGGTCCCTCCTACGAGCAGTACTTC
J: TRBJ1-6; D: .; size: .; length: 15; V: TRBV5-5; CDR3: CASSGSGDHNSPLHF; DNA: TGTGCCAGCAGCGGGTCAGGGGACCATAATTCACCCCTCCACTTT
J: TRBJ1-4; D: TRBD1; size: .; length: 14; V: TRBV5-1; CDR3: CASSPDRDGQKLFF; DNA: TGCGCCAGCAGCCCTGACAGGGACGGGCAAAAACTGTTTTTT